Following are 11 T cell receptor beta chains from one sample sequenced in a study of blood T cell repertoires in COVID-19. Generated by immunoSEQ multiplex PCR, the TCRdb table keeps only in-frame clones and is missing some. This table has about 340,000 clones, roughly 90% appearing once. Sequencing was done on a sample of PBMCs or T cells enriched from blood (not recorded which). Receptor source: a woman aged 25 to 45 who had recovered from COVID-19.

This clone was recorded a few times. The chain employs TRBV28 and TRBJ2-6, with unresolved D. The CDR3 runs 15 residues. The ends were cut back, 5 bases at V and 0 bases at J, with 8 bases in the middle. CDR1 MDHEN and CDR2 SYDVKM come from the germline V gene. CDR3 residues: CASSIWSSGANVLTF. The CDR3 DNA reads as TGTGCCAGCAGTATCTGGAGCTCTGGGGCCAACGTCCTGACTTTC.

The chain couples TRBV7-3 to TRBJ2-2; 10 nucleotides match TRBD1. Germline trimming cut 5 bases from V and 4 bases from J; bases unmatched to any gene: 7. Germline V CDR1 and CDR2: SGHTA, FQGTGA. This CDR3 has 16 amino acids. CDR3 nucleotides: TGTGCCAGCAGCCTAGGGACAGGGGTGTCCACCGGGGAGCTGTTTTTT. This encodes CASSLGTGVSTGELFF. Using reference TRBV7-3 and TRBJ2-2 for the parts outside the CDR3, the full variable domain is GAGVSQTPSNKVTEKGKYVELRCDPISGHTALYWYRQSLGQGPEFLIYFQGTGAADDSGLPNDRFFAVRPEGSVSTLKIQRTERGDSAVYLCASSLGTGVSTGELFFGEGSRLTVL.

This clone showed up just once. This chain links TRBV28 with TRBJ2-7; D might be TRBD2 (6 bases). CDR1 MDHEN and CDR2 SYDVKM come from the germline V gene. V dropped 10 bases and J dropped 2 bases, with 18 bases sitting between them. The CDR3 sequence is 14 residues long. The CDR3 DNA reads as TGTGCCATCGGGGGAGCGGTAGTGCCCTACGAGCAGTACTTC. As protein: CAIGGAVVPYEQYF.

This chain links TRBV3-1 (or the pseudogene TRBV3-2) with TRBJ2-1; TRBD1 aligns across 9 bases. CDR3 length: 14 residues. With V trimmed by 3 bases and J by 8 bases, 5 bases remained unmatched. Per the germline V gene, CDR1 is LGHDT and CDR2 is YNNKEL (reference sequence). CDR3 residues: CASSHGQGWDEQFF. In DNA, the CDR3 is TGTGCCAGCAGCCACGGACAGGGGTGGGATGAGCAGTTCTTC.

The V and J genes are TRBV7-3 and TRBJ2-1, with 9 bases lining up with TRBD2. This CDR3 has 16 amino acids. Per the germline V gene, CDR1 is SGHTA and CDR2 is FQGTGA. With 4 bases clipped from V and 6 bases from J, the junction kept 10 bases outside the gene matches. For the CDR3, the DNA is TGTGCCAGCAGCTCGACTTTTAGCGGGAGTGGCAATGAGCAGTTCTTC. Translated, it gives CASSSTFSGSGNEQFF.

The chain couples TRBV6-6 to TRBJ1-2; D unclear. Deletions cut 2 bases from V and 4 bases from J, with 8 bases between. CDR3 length: 13 residues. The germline V gene encodes CDR1 MNHNY and CDR2 SVGAGI (reference sequence). CDR3 sequence reads: CASSYGGAYGYTF. The DNA of the CDR3 is TGTGCCAGCAGTTACGGAGGAGCCTATGGCTACACCTTC.

The rearrangement uses TRBV23-1 and TRBJ1-4, with TRBD1 identical over 7 bases. TRBV23-1 counts as an open reading frame of uncertain function. The trim removed 2 bases at V and 6 bases at J, leaving 3 bases unmatched. CDR3 length: 14 amino acids. CDR3 nucleotide sequence: TGCGCCAGCAGTCAAGACAGGGCGGATGAAAAACTGTTTTTT. This translates into CASSQDRADEKLFF.

The rearrangement links TRBV4-1 to TRBJ2-7, with 7 bases aligning to TRBD2. Germline V gene lookup returns CDR1 MGHRA and CDR2 YSYEKL. J was trimmed by 2 bases and V by 2 bases; bases with no gene match: 6. CDR3 size: 15 residues. The CDR3 nucleotides read TGCGCCAGCAGCCAATGGGAGGGTGGCCCCTACGAGCAGTACTTC. Its translation: CASSQWEGGPYEQYF.

The V and J genes are TRBV7-9 and TRBJ2-3, with 11 bases fitting TRBD2. This CDR3 has 15 residues. V lost 5 bases to trimming and J lost 3 bases; unmatched junction nucleotides: 4. In germline, CDR1 is SEHNR, CDR2 FQNEAQ (reference sequence). CDR3: CASSPGLAVTDTQYF. The CDR3 region has the DNA TGTGCCAGCAGCCCGGGACTAGCGGTGACAGATACGCAGTATTTT.

The chain combines TRBV4-3 with TRBJ1-1; the D gene is possibly TRBD1 (5 bases). V shed 0 bases and J shed 0 bases, with 8 bases lying between them. The CDR3 length is 15 residues. Germline CDR1 LGHNA, CDR2 YSLEER. CDR3 DNA sequence: TGCGCCAGCAGCCAAGAGACAGAAATGAACACTGAAGCTTTCTTT. This codes for CASSQETEMNTEAFF.

The chain recombines TRBV7-2 with TRBJ2-7; 8 nucleotides agree with TRBD2. The CDR3 consists of 13 residues. After removal of 5 bases from V and 3 bases from J, the junction contained 3 bases not matched to a gene. Germline V lookup: CDR1 SGHTA, CDR2 FQGNSA. In nucleotides, the CDR3 is TGTGCCAGCAGCCGTAGCGGGATCTACGAGCAGTACTTC. It encodes CASSRSGIYEQYF.